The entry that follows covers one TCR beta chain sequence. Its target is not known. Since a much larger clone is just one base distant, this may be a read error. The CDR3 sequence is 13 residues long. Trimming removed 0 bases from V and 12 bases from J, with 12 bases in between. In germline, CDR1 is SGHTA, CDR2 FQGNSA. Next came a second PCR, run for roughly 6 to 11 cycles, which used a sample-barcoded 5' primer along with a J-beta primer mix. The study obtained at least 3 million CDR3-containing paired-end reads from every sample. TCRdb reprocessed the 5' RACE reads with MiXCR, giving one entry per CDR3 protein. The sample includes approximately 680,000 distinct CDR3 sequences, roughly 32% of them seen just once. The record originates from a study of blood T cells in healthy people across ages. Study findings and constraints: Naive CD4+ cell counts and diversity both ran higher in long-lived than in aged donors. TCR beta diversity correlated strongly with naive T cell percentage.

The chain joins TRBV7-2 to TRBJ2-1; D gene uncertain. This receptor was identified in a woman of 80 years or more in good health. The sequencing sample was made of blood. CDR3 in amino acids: CASSLAHSRPQFF. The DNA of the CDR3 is TGTGCCAGCAGCTTAGCGCATAGCAGGCCGCAGTTCTTC.